The rows below give T cell receptor beta chains drawn from one sample of a study of T cell changes during pregnancy in multiple sclerosis. Generated by immunoSEQ multiplex PCR, the TCRdb table keeps only in-frame clones and is missing some. Of some 100,000 clones detected, roughly 90% appear once; the ten largest clones hold less than 2%. The sequencing used peripheral blood, collected after pregnancy. The receptors were sampled from a female donor with multiple sclerosis, enrolled in a pregnancy study. CDR3s include the opening cysteine and the closing phenylalanine or tryptophan.

CDR3 protein	V gene	J gene
CASSFVGTGYSGNEKLFF	TRBV5-1	TRBJ1-4
CASNRQISNEQFF	TRBV2	TRBJ2-1
CASSYRVEGGYTF	TRBV6-5	TRBJ1-2
CASSLVGGTGTQYF	TRBV7-6	TRBJ2-3
CASSPNLQGLGGEQYF	TRBV18	TRBJ2-7
CAITTDSYEQYF	TRBV10-3	TRBJ2-7
CASSFRWTNTGELFF	TRBV27	TRBJ2-2
CASSPASSLYEQYF	TRBV18	TRBJ2-7
CASSLSRGEYTEAFF	TRBV5-1	TRBJ1-1
CASSPPNQGYEQYF	TRBV18	TRBJ2-7
CASSQDQGVNTEAFF	TRBV4-3	TRBJ1-1
CASSPLRLDPDLSGANVLTF	TRBV28	TRBJ2-6
CASSLVYHEQYF	TRBV13	TRBJ2-7
CASTERARLTGELFF	TRBV6-1	TRBJ2-2
CASSKRTGSYNEQFF	TRBV7-9	TRBJ2-1
CASSLTTGEEKLFF	TRBV5-1	TRBJ1-4
CASSLKEVSGANVLTF	TRBV28	TRBJ2-6
CASSLRGQGGYGYTF	TRBV9	TRBJ1-2
CASSMSGETSGYTF	TRBV19	TRBJ1-2
CASKGSVGHSRQYF	TRBV19	TRBJ2-7
CASSPDRGHHYGYTF	TRBV27	TRBJ1-2
CASSIAGQGAYGYTF	TRBV19	TRBJ1-2
CASSSSGGLNEKLFF	TRBV7-9	TRBJ1-4
CASTQDRGQTEAFF	TRBV6-5	TRBJ1-1
CASSLEGQGEYEQYF	TRBV5-4	TRBJ2-7
CASSLQTGGPYEQYF	TRBV5-6	TRBJ2-7
CASSLNVWGQGGNTIYF	TRBV5-1	TRBJ1-3
CATRDMGLRPQHF	TRBV15	TRBJ1-5
CASSYRGTNYGYTF	TRBV6-6	TRBJ1-2
CASSGQGRNQPQHF	TRBV2	TRBJ1-5
CASSSVTVTNEKLFF	TRBV2	TRBJ1-4
CASSPPGQGYEKLFF	TRBV6-6	TRBJ1-4
CASSLSRTSGGDDEQFF	TRBV9	TRBJ2-1
CASSERDRVHEQYF	TRBV6-1	TRBJ2-7
CATGQGRDTEAFF	TRBV2	TRBJ1-1
CASSPPSGLRETQYF	TRBV18	TRBJ2-5
CASSEDTSYEQYF	TRBV6-1	TRBJ2-7
CASARLGNQPQHF	TRBV18	TRBJ1-5
CASSENSLAGYTF	TRBV2	TRBJ1-2
CASSREQGNSPLHF	TRBV2	TRBJ1-6
CASSFSGGQETQYF	TRBV6-5	TRBJ2-5
CASSGLRGGHYEQYF	TRBV2	TRBJ2-7
CATSRVRGGSYNEQFF	TRBV15	TRBJ2-1
CASQAYTYEQYF	TRBV6-6	TRBJ2-7
CASSPPPSGGANTGELFF	TRBV7-9	TRBJ2-2
CASSSRQGRNTEAFF	TRBV7-9	TRBJ1-1
CASSVYGGETYEQYF	TRBV9	TRBJ2-7
CASTAGGLNTGELFF	TRBV2	TRBJ2-2